The TCR beta chain described here comes from a study of Graves' ophthalmopathy and Graves' hyperthyroidism. Overall study: Peripheral blood sampling occurred at initial diagnosis, before any treatment. Study observations and caveats: A majority of expanded thyroid clonotypes exceeding 0.001 frequency were likewise present in blood.

Among the hyperthyroidism patients, all were newly diagnosed, aged 18 to 65, with under 2 months' duration. An approximately 10 ml volume of fresh peripheral blood provided the PBMCs. This clonotype was counted ten times or more. Its antigen remains unidentified. RNA transcripts were the source from which TCR beta CDR3 regions were amplified. HTBI primers primed a first-round RT-PCR, and a second-round multiplex PCR followed. TCRdb reprocessed the multiplex PCR reads via MiXCR and lists one record per CDR3 protein. The sample has 400,000 to 450,000 distinct CDR3 sequences; over 20% are singletons. The trim removed 6 bases at V and 6 bases at J, leaving 3 bases unmatched. Germline lookup yields CDR1 SQVTM and CDR2 ANQGSEA. This CDR3 has 11 amino acids.

Sequenced: peripheral blood. This TCR was recovered from a woman younger than 30 with stable Graves' hyperthyroidism. The J gene is TRBJ2-7, the V gene TRBV29-1; the match to TRBD1 covers 9 bases. This CDR3 is CSVDRGGEQYF. The CDR3 region has the DNA TGCAGCGTGGACAGGGGAGGCGAGCAGTACTTC.